The clone carrying this T cell receptor (beta chain) was picked up a small number of times. Its cognate antigen is unknown. This record comes from a study of a mutant IDH1 vaccine in newly diagnosed glioma. For the study at large: Males made up 62.5% and females about 38% of treated patients, whose mean age was around 40 years.

The CDR3 sequence is 13 residues long. The germline V gene encodes CDR1 SGHTA and CDR2 FQGNSA. V shed 4 bases and J 5 bases; nucleotides not matched to a gene: 5. Profiled with immunoSEQ multiplex PCR; TCRdb holds only in-frame clones, not every one. The sample lists tens of thousands of clones, about 85% occurring once. Study-wide findings and caveats: Immune responses induced by the vaccine were seen in roughly 93% of patients, spanning multiple MHC alleles. No link was apparently found between pseudoprogression and changes in top peripheral T cell clonotypes.

The time point here: baseline, week 1 (first vaccination visit). Treatment described: pre-vaccination baseline after standard-of-care therapy. Those who donated had recent WHO grade 3 or 4 IDH1-mutant, ATRX-lost astrocytomas. Sequencing was performed on PBMCs, taken from a glioma patient treated with radiotherapy, temozolomide or both. The rearrangement links TRBV7-2 to TRBJ2-7; the match to TRBD1 covers 7 bases. The TCR comes from a woman aged 40-49 years with glioma. The CDR3 region has the DNA TGTGCCAGCAGCTCCAAAACAGGGGACGAGCAGTACTTC. It translates to CASSSKTGDEQYF.